Listed below are T cell receptor beta chains from one sample, sequenced in a study of blood T cell repertoires in COVID-19. TCRdb keeps only in-frame clones here, not all; method: immunoSEQ multiplex PCR. This repertoire shows under 130,000 clones, 70% to 90% found once; its top ten account for 2.1%. Sequencing input: peripheral blood. Source of these receptors: a human donor in a cohort sampled during active COVID-19. Both conserved end residues are part of each CDR3.

cdr3_length: 16; j_call: TRBJ2-1; v_call: TRBV18; cdr3_aa: CATATGTGQGLNEQFF
cdr3_length: 15; j_call: TRBJ2-3; v_call: TRBV28; cdr3_aa: CASSSTGASTDTQYF
cdr3_length: 14; j_call: TRBJ2-1; v_call: TRBV11-2; cdr3_aa: CASSLHGSYNEQFF
cdr3_length: 14; j_call: TRBJ1-2; v_call: TRBV9; cdr3_aa: CASSVESEGGGYTF
cdr3_length: 12; j_call: TRBJ2-1; v_call: TRBV3-1/TRBV3-2; cdr3_aa: CASSQDLSGRLF
cdr3_length: 14; j_call: TRBJ2-3; v_call: TRBV5-1; cdr3_aa: CASSYTRLPDTQYF
cdr3_length: 15; j_call: TRBJ1-2; v_call: TRBV6-1; cdr3_aa: CASSDWVRRNHGYTF
cdr3_length: 17; j_call: TRBJ2-1; v_call: TRBV5-1; cdr3_aa: CASSSGRAASSYNEQFF
cdr3_length: 14; j_call: TRBJ2-5; v_call: TRBV28; cdr3_aa: CASSLGGQGGTQYF
cdr3_length: 15; j_call: TRBJ2-3; v_call: TRBV5-1; cdr3_aa: CASRPGTGFSDTQYF
cdr3_length: 17; j_call: TRBJ1-5; v_call: TRBV7-2; cdr3_aa: CASSLEGGVYSNQPQHF
cdr3_length: 17; j_call: TRBJ1-2; v_call: TRBV3-1/TRBV3-2; cdr3_aa: CASSQDLRLTGGNGYTF
cdr3_length: 12; j_call: TRBJ1-2; v_call: TRBV7-2; cdr3_aa: CASSLEQMAYTF
cdr3_length: 12; j_call: TRBJ2-5; v_call: TRBV7-8; cdr3_aa: CASNQRGGTQYF
cdr3_length: 14; j_call: TRBJ2-2; v_call: TRBV19; cdr3_aa: CASSIVDFTGELFF
cdr3_length: 13; j_call: TRBJ1-1; v_call: TRBV18; cdr3_aa: CASSGGGDTEAFF
cdr3_length: 16; j_call: TRBJ2-2; v_call: TRBV18; cdr3_aa: CASSPRQATNTGELFF
cdr3_length: 13; j_call: TRBJ1-2; v_call: TRBV28; cdr3_aa: CASSTQGAEGYTF
cdr3_length: 17; j_call: TRBJ2-3; v_call: TRBV5-1; cdr3_aa: CASSLSGIASNTDTQYF
cdr3_length: 14; j_call: TRBJ1-1; v_call: TRBV19; cdr3_aa: CASSRRLQNTEAFF
cdr3_length: 13; j_call: TRBJ2-7; v_call: TRBV5-1; cdr3_aa: CASRTSGSYEQYF
cdr3_length: 14; j_call: TRBJ1-1; v_call: TRBV10-3; cdr3_aa: CAISELTGGTEAFF
cdr3_length: 15; j_call: TRBJ2-7; v_call: TRBV30; cdr3_aa: CAWNHAGTVGSEQYF
cdr3_length: 13; j_call: TRBJ1-4; v_call: TRBV10-3; cdr3_aa: CAVGTGTNEKLFF
cdr3_length: 16; j_call: TRBJ1-1; v_call: TRBV18; cdr3_aa: CASSNGMGRGNTEAFF
cdr3_length: 16; j_call: TRBJ1-4; v_call: TRBV4-1; cdr3_aa: CASSRNYIGGNEKLFF
cdr3_length: 16; j_call: TRBJ2-6; v_call: TRBV9; cdr3_aa: CASSPDSNSGANVLTF
cdr3_length: 15; j_call: TRBJ2-1; v_call: TRBV5-8; cdr3_aa: CASSLPGAGYNEQFF
cdr3_length: 14; j_call: TRBJ1-4; v_call: TRBV6-4; cdr3_aa: CASVRVPTNEKLFF
cdr3_length: 14; j_call: TRBJ1-3; v_call: TRBV3-1/TRBV3-2; cdr3_aa: CASATQGSGNTIYF
cdr3_length: 13; j_call: TRBJ2-3; v_call: TRBV6-5; cdr3_aa: CASRDRSTDTQYF
cdr3_length: 13; j_call: TRBJ2-5; v_call: TRBV30; cdr3_aa: CAWSTSGRETQYF
cdr3_length: 14; j_call: TRBJ2-3; v_call: TRBV29-1; cdr3_aa: CSVDAGPGTDTQYF
cdr3_length: 17; j_call: TRBJ1-5; v_call: TRBV28; cdr3_aa: CASSARPWGRGNQPQHF
cdr3_length: 14; j_call: TRBJ1-5; v_call: TRBV5-1; cdr3_aa: CASSLGPSGQPQHF
cdr3_length: 15; j_call: TRBJ2-3; v_call: TRBV6-1; cdr3_aa: CASSEQTSGRDTQYF
cdr3_length: 14; j_call: TRBJ1-5; v_call: TRBV2; cdr3_aa: CASSDRDRAQPQHF
cdr3_length: 13; j_call: TRBJ1-3; v_call: TRBV7-8; cdr3_aa: CASTPGQRDTIYF
cdr3_length: 15; j_call: TRBJ2-7; v_call: TRBV3-1/TRBV3-2; cdr3_aa: CASSQEAGGGYEQYF
cdr3_length: 13; j_call: TRBJ2-1; v_call: TRBV6-5; cdr3_aa: CASSPGGYNEQFF
cdr3_length: 16; j_call: TRBJ1-2; v_call: TRBV28; cdr3_aa: CASSTYQAGARSGYTF
cdr3_length: 16; j_call: TRBJ1-1; v_call: TRBV7-8; cdr3_aa: CASSSRDTLMNTEAFF
cdr3_length: 13; j_call: TRBJ2-5; v_call: TRBV3-1/TRBV3-2; cdr3_aa: CASSDQGGETQYF
cdr3_length: 18; j_call: TRBJ1-6; v_call: TRBV5-1; cdr3_aa: CASRNFGTESSYNSPLHF
cdr3_length: 14; j_call: TRBJ1-5; v_call: TRBV19; cdr3_aa: CASRQQGSNQPQHF
cdr3_length: 14; j_call: TRBJ2-5; v_call: TRBV5-1; cdr3_aa: CASSSTGGQETQYF
cdr3_length: 10; j_call: TRBJ2-1; v_call: TRBV29-1; cdr3_aa: CSVQTVEQFF
cdr3_length: 15; j_call: TRBJ2-3; v_call: TRBV24-1; cdr3_aa: CATSVGQGSTDTQYF